This TCR beta chain was retrieved from a study of blood T cell repertoires in COVID-19. Clones were read by immunoSEQ multiplex PCR, and TCRdb kept only the in-frame ones, dropping some. Altogether under 85,000 clones are present, 75% to 90% being singletons, with the ten largest covering 10% to 15%. V lost 0 bases, J lost 1 base, and 4 bases lay in between. This CDR3 is built from 14 residues. Germline CDR1 SGHDT, CDR2 YYEEEE. This clone was seen a few times. This receptor was identified in a man in his 70s with active or convalescent COVID-19. The sample taken for sequencing was peripheral blood. This chain joins TRBV5-6 and TRBJ2-2; no firm D call. In DNA form, the CDR3 reads TGTGCCAGCAGCTTGGCATGGAACACCGGGGAGCTGTTTTTT. Translating it yields CASSLAWNTGELFF. The variable domain in full, with the rest retrieved from reference TRBV5-6 and TRBJ2-2, is DAGVTQSPTHLIKTRGQQVTLRCSPKSGHDTVSWYQQALGQGPQFIFQYYEEEERQRGNFPDRFSGHQFPNYSSELNVNALLLGDSALYLCASSLAWNTGELFFGEGSRLTVL.